A selection of T cell receptor beta chains follows, all from one sample in a study of Graves' ophthalmopathy and Graves' hyperthyroidism. TCRdb called the multiplex PCR reads again in MiXCR, with one record for every CDR3 protein. This table holds 400,000 to 500,000 distinct CDR3 sequences, approximately 21% found once. Material for sequencing was peripheral blood. These receptors were obtained from a woman under 30 with stable Graves' hyperthyroidism. The CDR3 runs from the conserved cysteine through the conserved F or W. Each record gives: clone size, D gene, J gene, V gene, CDR3 DNA, CDR3 protein. D genes are given only for firm matches. Size values are once, few and many counts, or a class for expanded clones, and some rows have none.

many	TRBD2	TRBJ2-5	TRBV7-3	TGTGCCAGCAGCTTAACTAGCGGGGAGAAGACCCAGTACTTC	CASSLTSGEKTQYF
many	-	TRBJ1-2	TRBV29-1	TGCAGCGTTGCGCAGGGCCCTAACTATGGCTACACCTTC	CSVAQGPNYGYTF
many	TRBD1	TRBJ1-2	TRBV25-1	TGTGCCAGCAGTGAATGGGACAGGGGAAACCTCTATGGCTACACCTTC	CASSEWDRGNLYGYTF
-	-	TRBJ1-1	TRBV19	TGTGCCAGTAGTAGACAGGAGACCAACACTGAAGCTTTCTTT	CASSRQETNTEAFF
-	-	TRBJ1-2	TRBV6-5	TGTGCCAGCAGTTATAGTAACGTCCAAAAAGGGGGCTACACCTTC	CASSYSNVQKGGYTF
many	-	TRBJ1-1	TRBV28	TGTGCCAGCAGTTTAGTACAGCGGAACACTGAAGCTTTCTTT	CASSLVQRNTEAFF
-	TRBD1	TRBJ2-2	TRBV28	TGTGCCAGCAGTTTACTACAGGGGGCTGGGGGCACCGGGGAGCTGTTTTTT	CASSLLQGAGGTGELFF
many	-	TRBJ1-1	TRBV6-2/TRBV6-3	TGTGCCAGCAGTTACACCTCTGAAGCTTTCTTT	CASSYTSEAFF
-	TRBD1	TRBJ2-7	TRBV30	TGTGCCTGGAGTACAGGGGGAGTGGACAACTACGAGCAGTACTTC	CAWSTGGVDNYEQYF
many	-	TRBJ1-5	TRBV6-1	TGTGCCAGCAGTGAGTGGTGGGACGCAATAAATCAGCCCCAGCATTTT	CASSEWWDAINQPQHF
-	-	TRBJ2-7	TRBV11-2	TGTGCCAGCAGCCCCTGGGGGGTCGGTTTCTACGAGCAGTACTTC	CASSPWGVGFYEQYF
-	-	TRBJ2-5	TRBV6-1	TGTGCCAGCACTCTAGGGTTACAAGAGACCCAGTACTTC	CASTLGLQETQYF
few	TRBD2	TRBJ2-4	TRBV4-1	TGCGCCAGCAGCCCCCCGTTAGCGGGGGGCGAACTAGCCAAAAACATTCAGTACTTC	CASSPPLAGGELAKNIQYF
many	-	TRBJ1-2	TRBV5-6	TGTGCCAGCAGTTCTCGACTAAAACTAGCTAACTATGGCTACACCTTC	CASSSRLKLANYGYTF
many	TRBD1	TRBJ1-2	TRBV30	TGTGCCTGGATCCCTCTGACAGGGCGCCCCATTAATGGCTACACCTTC	CAWIPLTGRPINGYTF
many	TRBD2	TRBJ2-7	TRBV6-1	TGTGCCAGCAGTGAATCAAACTCGGGGGGCTACGAGCAGTACTTC	CASSESNSGGYEQYF
many	TRBD1	TRBJ2-4	TRBV15	TGTGCCACCAGCAGAGAGGGGGACAGGGGTAAAAACATTCAGTACTTC	CATSREGDRGKNIQYF
many	-	TRBJ1-3	TRBV28	TGTGCCAGCAGTTTGAGCGGACCTGGAAACACCATATATTTT	CASSLSGPGNTIYF
-	-	TRBJ1-1	TRBV15	TGTGCCACCAGCAGAGAAGTCAGGAACACTGAAGCTTTCTTT	CATSREVRNTEAFF
many	-	TRBJ2-7	TRBV4-1	TGCGCCAGCAGCCAACCCCTCAGGGGGGGCGAGCAGTACTTC	CASSQPLRGGEQYF
many	-	TRBJ2-7	TRBV7-3	TGTGCCAGCAGCTTAGCTAGGGGTTACGAGCAGTACTTC	CASSLARGYEQYF
many	-	TRBJ2-4	TRBV7-6	TGTGCCAGCAGTCGGGGGTCGGGAAACATTCAGTACTTC	CASSRGSGNIQYF
-	TRBD1	TRBJ2-5	TRBV6-2/TRBV6-3	TGTGCCAGCAGAGAGACAGGGAGCGATACCCAGTACTTC	CASRETGSDTQYF
many	TRBD1	TRBJ2-5	TRBV5-1	TGCGCCAGCAGCCCACCGACAGGGGGAGATGGAGAGACCCAGTACTTC	CASSPPTGGDGETQYF
many	-	TRBJ1-6	TRBV20-1	TGCAGTGCTACCGTGGACCATTCTCTCCACTTT	CSATVDHSLHF
many	-	TRBJ2-5	TRBV9	TGTGCCAGCAGCGTGAGTCCCAGGGTAGATGTAGAGACCCAGTACTTC	CASSVSPRVDVETQYF
many	TRBD1	TRBJ2-7	TRBV19	TGTGCCAGTAGAAGGGAACACAGGGGGATCTACGAGCAGTACTTC	CASRREHRGIYEQYF
many	TRBD1	TRBJ2-5	TRBV6-2/TRBV6-3	TGTGCCAGCAATAAGCAGGGGGAAGAGACCCAGTACTTC	CASNKQGEETQYF
many	TRBD2	TRBJ2-4	TRBV20-1	TGCAGTGCTCTAGCGGGGGGGCCCAAAAACATTCAGTACTTC	CSALAGGPKNIQYF
-	-	TRBJ2-7	TRBV11-2	TGTGCCAGCAGCTACGCCCCTGACACGTCCTACGAGCAGTACTTC	CASSYAPDTSYEQYF
many	TRBD1	TRBJ2-7	TRBV7-2	TGTGCCAGCAGCTTTTTCGGGACAGGGGGCTACGAGCAGTACTTC	CASSFFGTGGYEQYF
many	-	TRBJ1-3	TRBV5-1	TGCGCCAGCAGCATAGGACTCCAATCTGGAAACACCATATATTTT	CASSIGLQSGNTIYF
many	TRBD1	TRBJ2-7	TRBV15	TGTGCCACCAGCTTACGGACAGGGGGCTACGAGCAGTACTTC	CATSLRTGGYEQYF
-	TRBD1	TRBJ1-5	TRBV6-1	TGTGCCAGCAGTCATTCCCCGGGGGACAGGGTTGATCAGCCCCAGCATTTT	CASSHSPGDRVDQPQHF
many	-	TRBJ1-2	TRBV18	TGTGCCAGCTCACCAAGGGCGGGGGACGGCTACACCTTC	CASSPRAGDGYTF
once	TRBD1	TRBJ1-2	TRBV6-1	TGTGCCAGCGATGAGGACAGGGAGGATGGCTACACCTTC	CASDEDREDGYTF